These 17 T cell receptor beta chains were all obtained from the same sample, sequenced in a study of radiotherapy plus CTLA-4 blockade in lung cancer. Clones were sequenced by immunoSEQ multiplex PCR, and TCRdb holds only the in-frame ones, with some missing. The table includes about 68,000 clones, around three quarters detected once. The source material was peripheral blood, sampled from a patient treated with radiotherapy plus ipilimumab. All receptors derive from a human donor with non-small cell lung cancer who had a complete response to radiotherapy plus ipilimumab.

V and J are TRBV11-3 and TRBJ2-7; D call uncertain. In germline, CDR1 is SGHNT, CDR2 YENEEA. V gave up 0 bases and J gave up 1 base, with 10 bases separating them. The CDR3 covers 15 residues. CDR3 sequence (DNA): TGTGCCAGCAGCTTAGATAGTCAACAGTCCTACGAGCAGTACGTC. It codes for CASSLDSQQSYEQYV.

V is TRBV7-2 and J is TRBJ1-6; 9 nucleotides match TRBD1. V shed 5 bases and J 16 bases; nucleotides not matched to a gene: 12. CDR1 and CDR2 from the germline V gene are SGHTA and FQGNSA. The CDR3 consists of 14 residues. CDR3 DNA: TGTGCCAGCAGCCCTCCGGGACAGGGACTATTGCTCCACTTT. As protein: CASSPPGQGLLLHF.

This chain links TRBV11-2 with TRBJ1-1; possibly TRBD1 for D (5 bases). Germline assignment: CDR1 SGHAT and CDR2 FQNNGV. This CDR3 is built from 14 residues. The germline V and J ends were trimmed by 4 bases and 0 bases, with 9 bases remaining between them. CDR3 sequence reads: CASSYRRMNTEAFF. CDR3 DNA: TGTGCCAGCAGCTACAGGCGTATGAACACTGAAGCTTTCTTT.

The chain is built from TRBV5-1 and TRBJ1-3; possibly TRBD1 for D (6 bases). The germline V gene has CDR1 SGHRS and CDR2 YFSETQ. The V end was cut by 3 bases, the J end by 4 bases, with 17 bases between. The CDR3 length is 16 residues. The CDR3 loop is CASSSAIGTMGNTIYF. The DNA for the CDR3 is TGCGCCAGCAGCTCCGCTATAGGGACAATGGGAAACACCATATATTTT.

The V gene is TRBV12-1, the J gene TRBJ2-1; TRBD2 is taken as the D call from the table, unchecked against the DNA. TRBV12-1 is deemed a pseudogene. The CDR3 is 16 residues long. DNA for the CDR3: TGTGCCAGCAGCTCCTTAGCCCAAAGCTCCTACAATGAGCAGTTCTTC. As protein: CASSSLAQSSYNEQFF.

The chain has TRBV10-3 and TRBJ1-2; a weak D match, TRBD1 (5 bases). V shed 0 bases and J shed 2 bases, with 10 bases lying between them. The germline CDR1 and CDR2 sequences are ENHRY and SYGVKD. This CDR3 comprises 15 residues. The CDR3 DNA sequence: TGTGCCATCAGTGAGTCGAGGGGCCCGAACTATGGCTACACCTTC. Protein sequence: CAISESRGPNYGYTF.

This clone has a single count. V and J are TRBV29-1 and TRBJ1-2; 8 positions match TRBD1. The germline V gene encodes CDR1 SQVTM and CDR2 ANQGSEA. With 6 bases clipped from V and 6 bases from J, the junction kept 6 bases outside the gene matches. This CDR3 comprises 12 residues. The DNA of the CDR3 is TGCAGCGTAGCGGGACAGGTAAATGGCTACACCTTC. Protein: CSVAGQVNGYTF. Filled out from reference TRBV29-1 and TRBJ1-2, the complete variable domain reads SAVISQKPSRDICQRGTSLTIQCQVDSQVTMMFWYRQQPGQSLTLIATANQGSEATYESGFVIDKFPISRPNLTFSTLTVSNMSPEDSSIYLCSVAGQVNGYTFGSGTRLTVV.

This clone has just a few counts. This rearrangement joins TRBV7-2 to TRBJ2-7, with no clear D. Trimming removed 5 bases at V and 2 bases at J, with 4 bases between. From germline, CDR1 is SGHTA and CDR2 FQGNSA. The CDR3 covers 11 residues. CDR3 nucleotides: TGTGCCAGCAGCGACGCCTACGAGCAGTACTTC. This sequence encodes CASSDAYEQYF.

This clone was detected a few times. This chain links TRBV7-9 with TRBJ2-1; a possible D gene is TRBD2 (5 bases). CDR1 and CDR2 from the germline V gene are SEHNR and FQNEAQ (reference sequence). Trimming stripped 8 bases from V and 2 bases from J, with 16 bases between. This CDR3 region has 15 residues. CDR3 in amino acids: CASPGGGRTYNEQFF. CDR3 nucleotides: TGTGCCAGCCCTGGCGGAGGACGTACCTACAATGAGCAGTTCTTC.

The chain combines TRBV6-6 with TRBJ1-2, with 9 bases matching TRBD1. CDR3 length: 15 amino acids. Unmatched junction bases numbered 11, after V lost 5 bases and J lost 7 bases. The germline gives CDR1 MNHNY, CDR2 SVGAGI (reference sequence). The chain's CDR3 is CASSAREGQGGGYTF. The CDR3 bases are TGTGCCAGCAGTGCCCGGGAGGGACAGGGTGGTGGCTACACCTTC.

The rearrangement joins TRBV19 to TRBJ2-5, with 8 bases matching TRBD2. With 4 bases clipped from V and 10 bases from J, the junction kept 11 bases outside the gene matches. CDR1 LNHDA and CDR2 SQIVND come from the germline V gene (reference sequence). This CDR3 comprises 14 residues. CDR3 residues: CASSNSGRWEGQYF. DNA of the CDR3: TGTGCCAGTAGTAACAGCGGGAGATGGGAGGGCCAGTACTTC.

The rearrangement joins TRBV5-1 to TRBJ2-1; 8 bases line up with TRBD2. Unmatched junction bases numbered 6, after V lost 4 bases and J lost 0 bases. From germline, CDR1 is SGHRS and CDR2 YFSETQ. This CDR3 contains 16 residues. CDR3 amino acids: CASSPSSGNSYNEQFF. The CDR3 nucleotides are TGCGCCAGCAGCCCAAGTAGCGGGAACTCCTACAATGAGCAGTTCTTC.

This clone was seen more than once but under ten times. The chain employs TRBV7-6 and TRBJ1-6; D call uncertain. Trimming removed 2 bases at V and 8 bases at J, with 7 bases between. CDR1 SGHVS and CDR2 FNYEAQ come from the germline V gene. There are 13 residues in the CDR3. The CDR3 DNA follows: TGTGCCAGCAGCTTAAGGTTGGATTCACCCCTCCACTTT. It is translated as CASSLRLDSPLHF.

Note on this clone: The junction does not match germline at one end; this may be a read error. J is TRBJ1-2 and V is TRBV6-6; D call uncertain. The CDR3 length is 12 residues. Germline V lookup: CDR1 MNHNY, CDR2 SVGAGI (reference sequence). The CDR3 protein is CASSPQYYDYTF. The CDR3, as DNA: TGTGCCAGCAGTCCACAGTACTATGACTACACCTTC.

The V and J genes are TRBV19 and TRBJ2-5; no reliable D call. The V and J ends lost 1 base and 7 bases respectively, with 10 bases between them. The germline gives CDR1 LNHDA, CDR2 SQIVND (reference sequence). The CDR3 is made up of 13 amino acids. The CDR3 coding sequence is TGTGCCAGTAGTATAGGGGATGGTAGGACCCAGTACTTC. Translating it yields CASSIGDGRTQYF. Complete variable domain (other parts from reference TRBV19 and TRBJ2-5): DGGITQSPKYLFRKEGQNVTLSCEQNLNHDAMYWYRQDPGQGLRLIYYSQIVNDFQKGDIAEGYSVSREKKESFPLTVTSAQKNPTAFYLCASSIGDGRTQYFGPGTRLLVL.

The rearrangement uses TRBV7-2 and TRBJ1-5; TRBD1 aligns across 7 bases. The germline gives CDR1 SGHTA, CDR2 FQGNSA. The CDR3 contains 14 residues. Germline trimming cut 0 bases from V and 11 bases from J; bases unmatched to any gene: 7. The CDR3, as DNA: TGTGCCAGCAGCTTAGCGACAGGGACCCCTGCCCAGCATTTT. Translation gives CASSLATGTPAQHF. The full variable domain, with the rest looked up from reference TRBV7-2 and TRBJ1-5, is GAGVSQSPSNKVTEKGKDVELRCDPISGHTALYWYRQSLGQGLEFLIYFQGNSAPDKSGLPSDRFSAERTGGSVSTLTIQRTQQEDSAVYLCASSLATGTPAQHFGDGTRLSIL.

The chain has TRBV4-3 and TRBJ2-1; 11 bases match TRBD2. CDR1 is LGHNA, CDR2 YSLEER, per germline. The ends lost 0 bases at V and 5 bases at J; junction bases unmatched: 9. This CDR3 is 18 amino acids long. CDR3 sequence: CASSQDAVGTSGNNEQFF. In DNA form, the CDR3 reads TGCGCCAGCAGCCAAGATGCCGTAGGGACTAGCGGAAACAATGAGCAGTTCTTC.